This TCR beta chain was sequenced for a study of CD8 T cells in ankylosing spondylitis. Broader study findings: Disease-linked clones, CD8+, were relatively rare in peripheral blood. Clones linked to disease were reported to show significant enrichment in matched ankylosing spondylitis synovial fluid. A TCR beta motif of roughly eight highly homologous variants seemed to mark ankylosing spondylitis blood.

TCRdb ran MiXCR on the 5' RACE reads and lists one entry per CDR3 protein. The sample carries roughly 700,000 distinct CDR3 sequences, around 20% recorded once. Remarks on this clonotype: Its target is unknown.

Looked up from germline, CDR1 is LNHNV and CDR2 is YYDKDF (reference sequence). V lost 0 bases and J lost 5, with 13 bases in between. The CDR3 totals 15 residues. Input material: blood, either unsorted or a sorted T cell fraction (not recorded which). The chain carries TRBV15 and TRBJ2-5; the D call may be TRBD1 or TRBD2 (6 bases each). This receptor was identified in a male donor with ankylosing spondylitis. The CDR3 region has the DNA TGTGCCACCAGCAGAGATTCCGGGGGCAAGGAGACCCAGTACTTC. Protein sequence: CATSRDSGGKETQYF. The full variable domain, with the rest looked up from reference TRBV15 and TRBJ2-5, is DAMVIQNPRYQVTQFGKPVTLSCSQTLNHNVMYWYQQKSSQAPKLLFHYYDKDFNNEADTPDNFQSRRPNTSFCFLDIRSPGLGDTAMYLCATSRDSGGKETQYFGPGTRLLVL.